The clone carrying this T cell receptor beta chain has at least ten counts. What it binds is unknown. This sample was taken from a study of CD8+CD57+ T cells in acquired aplastic anemia. Study outcomes and limitations: Around 27 sequences, all CD8+ CDR3, were shared between patients and controls. Patients were compared with controls for CD8+ Simpson's diversity, and no significant difference emerged.

The CDR3 is 13 amino acids. J was trimmed by 0 bases and V by 5 bases; bases with no gene match: 4. Per germline, CDR1 DFQATT and CDR2 SNEGSKA (reference sequence). All patients picked for sequencing had shown, by flow cytometry, an expansion of CD8+CD57+ cells. According to the study, genomic DNA was the template for TCR beta VDJ and CDR3 profiling. TCRdb processed the reads anew with MiXCR; each CDR3 protein has one entry. The sample lists just over 150,000 distinct CDR3 sequences, roughly 50% seen once, with over 25% in the top ten. Input material: sorted CD4+, CD8+, or CD8+CD57+ T cells (not recorded which) from PBMCs. This sequence joins TRBV20-1 and TRBJ2-7; 7 bases line up with TRBD2. The TCR sequence derives from a human donor with aplastic anemia. The CDR3 loop reads CSAATSVSYEQYF. CDR3 nucleotides: TGCAGTGCTGCTACTAGCGTCTCCTACGAGCAGTACTTC.